This T cell receptor (beta chain) was sequenced during a study of blood T cells in healthy people across ages (dated by TCRdb to 2014 to 2015). Regarding the study in general: In model experiments, template switching captured roughly one uniquely barcoded TCR beta cDNA molecule for every two T cells. To track age-related changes in TCR beta repertoire diversity, the study relied on deep sequencing normalized with unique cDNA molecular identifiers. Four age groups were formed from the donors: young (average approximately 15 years), middle-aged (approximately 39), aged (more than 55) and long-lived (approximately 80). To avoid experimental bias, donors of different ages were distributed randomly across sequencing lanes. Using the same blood draw, the study looked at two additional independent replicas of 1 million unique cDNA reads for two donors, one aged 18 to 30 and the other aged 80 or older. Overall study outcomes, separate from this receptor: As age increased, observed TCR beta diversity per million T cells dropped in a roughly linear way, and a significant reduction was already evident by age 40. Total diversity estimates from one million sequenced T cells were considered lower bounds and underestimates. Compared with the aged group, the long-lived group had more naive CD4+ T cells, fewer expanded clones and increased TCR diversity, suggesting age selection. A strong correlation was found between observed TCR beta diversity and the percentage of naive T cells measured by flow cytometry. The CMV infection status of donors was not known, potentially confounding age-related changes in expanded clonotypes. Bulk unsorted PBMC profiling prevented conclusive comparison of naive and antigen-experienced compartments.

Systemically healthy Caucasian individuals from Russia, some 38 in total and aged about 6 to 95 years, were included as donors. Each donor gave ten milliliters of peripheral blood, collected into EDTA-treated Vacutainer tubes. PBMCs were isolated by Ficoll-Paque density-gradient centrifugation, with at least 6 million obtained per sample. Trizol reagent was used to extract total RNA from the PBMCs, yielding at least 6 micrograms per sample. For every donor, an aliquot of PBMCs went through flow cytometry to measure the percentages of naive CD45RAhigh/CD27high T cells. Libraries were made using 5' RACE. Instrument on record: Illumina HiSeq 2500. A second about 6 to 11 cycle PCR used a sample-barcoded 5' primer and a J-beta primer mix. A unique molecular identifier was introduced onto each TCR beta cDNA molecule by a template-switch 5' adaptor carrying 12 random nucleotides. Each sample yielded at least 3 million CDR3-containing paired-end reads. All of the RNA was converted into first-strand cDNA using the Mint cDNA synthesis kit, with a TRBC-specific oligonucleotide serving as the primer. All cDNA was treated with uracil-DNA glycosylase and then went through a first 18-cycle PCR with the universal primers M1SS and BC2_uni_R. The authors processed their data as follows. For normalization, 1 million high-quality reads were randomly selected from each sample, with every read carrying a distinct molecular identifier. Instead of being binned into consensus sequences, reads that shared molecular identifiers were thrown out. CDR3 identification, clonotype clustering and error correction used MiTCR with a Q25 quality threshold and the strictest error-elimination algorithm. Lower-bound total TCR beta diversity was estimated with a nonparametric unseen species model using Euler transformation. The raw public data were reprocessed by TCRdb itself: fastp quality trimming at Q25, MiXCR clonotype calling, in-frame beta chains only. Each entry merges the rows of one CDR3 protein and shows their most common DNA and genes. The V and J calls here are based on TCRdb, not the publication. The sample table records 1.5 million or so distinct CDR3 sequences; 35% to 45% of these occur just once. In total, the top ten clones hold 7.9% of the sample.

Inclusive of the bounding cysteine and phenylalanine, the CDR3 is 15 residues long. Just CDR3 DNA is preserved here, 45 bases in frame from base 1. V and J are trimmed by 2 bases and 6 bases, and the gene matches miss 5 bases of the junction. From the germline V gene, CDR1 is SGDLS and CDR2 is YYNGEE. This clonotype has a handful of counts. Its antigen has not been determined. The sample holds no much larger clone one base away, and base qualities are not on file. The sample consisted of blood. Rearrangement joined TRBV9 to TRBJ2-1, with 10 junctional bases fitting TRBD2. This sequence was found in a woman between 18 and 29 years old in good health. The CDR3 reads as follows: CASSVGAGGVNEQFF. The bases read TGTGCCAGCAGCGTGGGAGCGGGGGGGGTCAATGAGCAGTTCTTC.